This T cell receptor beta chain was observed in a study of T cells after yellow fever vaccination (dated by TCRdb to between 2018 and 2020). Regarding the complete study: The SMART-Seq v4 Ultra Low Input RNA kit was used to prepare libraries from fractions with low cell numbers. Two healthy male donors made up the cohort, one aged 18 to 29 years and the other aged 30 to 39 years. To track T-cell clones before and after primary and booster YFV17D yellow fever vaccination, bulk TCR alpha and beta repertoires were sequenced longitudinally. Blood was collected at multiple timepoints before and after primary and secondary immunization, and bulk PBMC replicates and cell subsets were isolated.

This clonotype was counted at least ten times. The antigen it binds to is not known. Base-call qualities are not available, and no considerably larger clone is one nucleotide away. V drops 5 bases and J drops 4 bases, leaving 14 bases in between. The CDR3 numbers 14 residues from cysteine through phenylalanine. Only CDR3 DNA is held: 42 bases, read in frame from base 1. The treatment or condition label for this specimen denotes: live attenuated yellow fever vaccine strain. At each blood-draw timepoint, two biological replicates of bulk PBMCs were obtained. PBMCs were isolated from peripheral blood using a standard Ficoll-Paque protocol. TriZol was used to extract RNA from bulk PBMCs, from CD4 and CD8 fractions, and from dextramer-positive and dextramer-negative fractions. Overall study outcomes, separate from this receptor: Because abundant contaminating clonotypes from the bulk population could be contained in FACS-sorted repertoires, computational filtering was required. A small share of clonotypes was detected in both CD4 and CD8 compartments, with the overlap likely arising from convergent recombination. Most clones expanded after primary vaccination were re-detected after the booster (around 96% of CD4 and about nine tenths of CD8), suggesting broad memory maintenance. Compared with the primary T-cell response, the secondary T-cell response was weaker but faster, peaking on day 5 rather than day 15. The study included only a couple of donors, which limits how far the findings can be generalized.

Instrument used: Illumina NovaSeq 6000. Synthesis of TCR cDNA relied on 5'RACE template switching, a step that introduced a universal primer site along with unique molecular identifiers. Priming of cDNA synthesis was performed from both the TCR alpha and TCR beta constant segments. Two PCR steps were used to amplify libraries, with sample barcodes and sequencing adapters being added in the second step. Sequencing of libraries was done on Illumina HiSeq 2500 (2x100 bp) or NovaSeq (2x150 bp). Processing in the source paper ran as follows. Demultiplexing of reads and collapsing into UMI consensus sequences were performed with MIGEC, and V(D)J alignment was carried out with MiXCR. Vaccine-responding clonotypes were identified with edgeR using replicate PBMC samples, with FDR below 0.01 and a log2 fold change above 5 up to day 15 being required. Each bulk clonotype received a CD4 or CD8 identity based on whether the sequenced CD4 or CD8 repertoire contained that clonotype at higher abundance. The public reads were quality trimmed at Q25 with fastp and then assembled into clones with MiXCR by TCRdb, keeping productive beta chains. Entries are consolidated by CDR3 protein sequence, retaining the most common genes and DNA. These V and J calls derive from TCRdb rather than the authors' analysis. The sample yields hundreds of thousands of distinct CDR3 sequences; about 3.5% were counted once. The ten top clones hold 23% of the sample.

The clonotype comes from a man aged 18 to 30 who received the YFV17D yellow fever vaccine. The chain was built from TRBV12-3 or TRBV12-4 and TRBJ2-5; the D gene may be TRBD1 or TRBD2, since each aligns over 6 bases. Sequencing used PBMCs, obtained on the day of the yellow fever booster vaccination. The CDR3 has the sequence CASSQDRAGETQYF. The bases are TGTGCCAGCAGTCAGGACAGAGCGGGAGAGACCCAGTACTTC.